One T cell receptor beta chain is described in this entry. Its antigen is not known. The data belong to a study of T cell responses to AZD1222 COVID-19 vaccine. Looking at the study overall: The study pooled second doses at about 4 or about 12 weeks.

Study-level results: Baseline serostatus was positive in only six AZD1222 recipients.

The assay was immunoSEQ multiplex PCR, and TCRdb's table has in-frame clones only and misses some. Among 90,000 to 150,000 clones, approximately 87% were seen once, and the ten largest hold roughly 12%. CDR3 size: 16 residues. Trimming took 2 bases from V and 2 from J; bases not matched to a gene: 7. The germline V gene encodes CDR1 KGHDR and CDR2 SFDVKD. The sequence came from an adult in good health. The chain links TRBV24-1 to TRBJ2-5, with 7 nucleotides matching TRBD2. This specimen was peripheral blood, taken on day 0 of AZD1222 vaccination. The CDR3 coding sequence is TGTGCCACCAGTGATTGGTCTAGCGGACTACAAGAGACCCAGTACTTC. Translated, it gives CATSDWSSGLQETQYF.